One and the same sample provided the 6 T cell receptor beta chains below, sequenced in a study of shared clonotypes between healthy human individuals. Libraries were prepared by immunoSEQ multiplex PCR; TCRdb keeps only in-frame clonotypes and omits some of them. The sample lists over a million clones; 70% to 80% were seen once. Sequencing was performed on memory CD4+ T cells from PBMCs. Subset described: CD45RA-negative fraction. These receptors came from a man between 18 and 29 years old in good health. Some clones in this sample may be carry-over from other donors' samples.

The chain carries TRBV7-6 and TRBJ2-7; D not resolved. The V end was cut by 6 bases, the J end by 12 bases, with 18 bases between. Germline V gene data show CDR1 as SGHVS and CDR2 as FNYEAQ. CDR3 length: 12 residues. CDR3 residues: CASSSTPWVGYF. The CDR3 coding sequence is TGTGCCAGCAGTTCGACACCCTGGGTGGGGTACTTC.

This clone was detected a few times. The chain links TRBV15 to TRBJ1-1; D is undetermined. Per germline, CDR1 LNHNV and CDR2 YYDKDF (reference sequence). Trimming took 1 base from V and 0 from J, leaving 12 bases between them. CDR3 length equals 16 residues. The CDR3 reads CATSRGKGFMNTEAFF. As DNA, the CDR3 is TGTGCCACCAGCAGAGGAAAAGGGTTCATGAACACTGAAGCTTTCTTT.

This chain connects TRBV5-1 to TRBJ2-7; maybe TRBD2 (5 bases). CDR3 length: 15 residues. Trimming removed 0 bases at V and 9 bases at J, with 19 bases between. Germline lookup yields CDR1 SGHRS and CDR2 YFSETQ. The CDR3 reads CASSLGLVVRGRQYF. The CDR3 coding sequence is TGCGCCAGCAGCTTGGGTCTAGTGGTGCGAGGGCGGCAGTACTTC.

This clone was recorded a few times. J is TRBJ1-1 and V is TRBV10-2; possible D gene TRBD1, 5 bases. The germline CDR1 and CDR2 sequences are WSHSY and SAAADI. The CDR3 length is 14 residues. V was cut by 0 bases and J by 3 bases, with 8 bases left in between. CDR3 nucleotides: TGCGCCAGCAGTGAGTCGGGGGTTTACACTGAAGCTTTCTTT. Protein: CASSESGVYTEAFF.

The CDR3 sequence: CAYRSGVGEQYF. CDR3 bases: TGTGCCTATAGATCGGGGGTAGGGGAGCAGTACTTC. This sequence joins TRBV2 and TRBJ2-7; TRBD2 is a possible D gene (6 bases). In germline, CDR1 is SNHLY, CDR2 FYNNEI. Trimming took off 11 bases at V and 7 bases at J, with 18 bases between the two ends. The CDR3 runs 12 residues.

V is TRBV28 and J is TRBJ2-7; D uncertain. The CDR3 has 12 residues. V lost 2 bases and J 9 bases, leaving 11 bases between the germline ends. Germline V lookup: CDR1 MDHEN, CDR2 SYDVKM. The CDR3 is CASSLPASSQYF. CDR3 nucleotides: TGTGCCAGCAGTTTACCGGCCTCATCGCAGTACTTC. Filled out from reference TRBV28 and TRBJ2-7, the complete variable domain reads DVKVTQSSRYLVKRTGEKVFLECVQDMDHENMFWYRQDPGLGLRLIYFSYDVKMKEKGDIPEGYSVSREKKERFSLILESASTNQTSMYLCASSLPASSQYFGPGTRLTVT.